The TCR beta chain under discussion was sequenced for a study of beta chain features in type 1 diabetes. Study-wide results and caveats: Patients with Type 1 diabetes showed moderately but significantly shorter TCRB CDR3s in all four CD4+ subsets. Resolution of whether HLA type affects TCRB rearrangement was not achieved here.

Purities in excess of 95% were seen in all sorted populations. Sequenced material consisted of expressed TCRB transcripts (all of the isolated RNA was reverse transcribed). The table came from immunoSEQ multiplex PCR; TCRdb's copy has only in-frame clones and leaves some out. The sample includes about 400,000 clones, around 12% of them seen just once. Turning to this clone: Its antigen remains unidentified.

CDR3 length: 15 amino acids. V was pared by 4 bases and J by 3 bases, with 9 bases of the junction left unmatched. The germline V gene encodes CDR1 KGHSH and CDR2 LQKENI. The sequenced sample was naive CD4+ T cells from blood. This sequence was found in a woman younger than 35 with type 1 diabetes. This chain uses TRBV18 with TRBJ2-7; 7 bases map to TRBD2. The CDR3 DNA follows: TGTGCCAGCTCACTCTTGGGGGGGGAAGACTACGAGCAGTACTTC. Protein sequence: CASSLLGGEDYEQYF.